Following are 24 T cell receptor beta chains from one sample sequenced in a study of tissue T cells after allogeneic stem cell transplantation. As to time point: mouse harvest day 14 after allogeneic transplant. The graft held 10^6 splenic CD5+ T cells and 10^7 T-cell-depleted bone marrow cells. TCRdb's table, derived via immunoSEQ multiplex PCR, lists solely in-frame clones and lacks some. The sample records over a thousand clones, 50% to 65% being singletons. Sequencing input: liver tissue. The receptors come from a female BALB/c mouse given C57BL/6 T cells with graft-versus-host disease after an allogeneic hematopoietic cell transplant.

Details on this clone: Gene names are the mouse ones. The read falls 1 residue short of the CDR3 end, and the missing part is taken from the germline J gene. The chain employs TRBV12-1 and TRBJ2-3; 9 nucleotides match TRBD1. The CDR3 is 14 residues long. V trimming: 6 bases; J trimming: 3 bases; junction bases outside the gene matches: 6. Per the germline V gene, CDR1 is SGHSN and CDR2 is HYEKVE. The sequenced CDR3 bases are TGTGCCAGCCCGGACAGGGGCCGCGCAGAAACGCTGTAT. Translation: CASPDRGRAETLY. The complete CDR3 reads CASPDRGRAETLYF.

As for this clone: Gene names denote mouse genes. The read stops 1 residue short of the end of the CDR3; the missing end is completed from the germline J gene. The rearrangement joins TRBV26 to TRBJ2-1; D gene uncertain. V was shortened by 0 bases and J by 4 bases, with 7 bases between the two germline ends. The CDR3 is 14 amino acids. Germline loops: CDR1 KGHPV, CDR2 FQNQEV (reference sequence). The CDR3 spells CASSLSAQYAEQFF. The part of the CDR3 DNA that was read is TGTGCCAGCAGTCTGTCGGCACAGTATGCTGAGCAGTTC.

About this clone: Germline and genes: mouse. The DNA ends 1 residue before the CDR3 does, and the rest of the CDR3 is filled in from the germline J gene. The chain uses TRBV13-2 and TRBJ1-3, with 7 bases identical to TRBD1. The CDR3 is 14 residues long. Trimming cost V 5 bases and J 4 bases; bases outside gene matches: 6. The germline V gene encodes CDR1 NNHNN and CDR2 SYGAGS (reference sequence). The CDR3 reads CASGLTGRGNTLYF. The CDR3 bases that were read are TGTGCCAGCGGCCTGACAGGGAGAGGAAATACGCTCTAT.

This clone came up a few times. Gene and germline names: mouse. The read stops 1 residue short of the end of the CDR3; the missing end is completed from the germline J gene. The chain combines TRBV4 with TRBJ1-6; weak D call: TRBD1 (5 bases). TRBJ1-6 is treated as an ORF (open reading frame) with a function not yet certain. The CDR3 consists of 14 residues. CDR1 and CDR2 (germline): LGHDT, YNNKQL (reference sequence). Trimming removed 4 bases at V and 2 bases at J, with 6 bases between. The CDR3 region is CASSWGTYNSPLYF. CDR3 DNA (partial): TGTGCCAGCAGCTGGGGGACCTATAATTCGCCCCTCTAC.

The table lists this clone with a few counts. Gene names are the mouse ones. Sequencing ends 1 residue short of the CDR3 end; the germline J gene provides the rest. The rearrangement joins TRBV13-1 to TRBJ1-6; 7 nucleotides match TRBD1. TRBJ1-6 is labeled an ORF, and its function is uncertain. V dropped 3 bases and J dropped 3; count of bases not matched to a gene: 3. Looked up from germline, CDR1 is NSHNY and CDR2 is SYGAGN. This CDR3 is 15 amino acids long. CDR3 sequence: CASSVSGGYNSPLYF. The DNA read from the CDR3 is TGTGCCAGCAGTGTCTCAGGGGGCTATAATTCGCCCCTCTAC.

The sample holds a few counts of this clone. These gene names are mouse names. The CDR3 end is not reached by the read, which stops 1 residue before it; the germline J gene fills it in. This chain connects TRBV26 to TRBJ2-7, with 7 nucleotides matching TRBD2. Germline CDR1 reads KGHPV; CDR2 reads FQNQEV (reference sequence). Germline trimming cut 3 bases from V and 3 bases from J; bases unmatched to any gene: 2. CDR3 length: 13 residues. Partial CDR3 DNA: TGTGCCAGCAGTCTCGTGGGGGGCTATGAACAGTAC. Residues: CASSLVGGYEQY. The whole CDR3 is CASSLVGGYEQYF.

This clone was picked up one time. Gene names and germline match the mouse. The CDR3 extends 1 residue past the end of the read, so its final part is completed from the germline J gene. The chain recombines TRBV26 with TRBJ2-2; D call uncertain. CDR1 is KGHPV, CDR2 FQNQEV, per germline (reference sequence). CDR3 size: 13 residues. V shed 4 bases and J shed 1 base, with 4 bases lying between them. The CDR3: CASSPRNTGQLYF. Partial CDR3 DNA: TGTGCCAGCAGTCCACGAAACACCGGGCAGCTCTAC.

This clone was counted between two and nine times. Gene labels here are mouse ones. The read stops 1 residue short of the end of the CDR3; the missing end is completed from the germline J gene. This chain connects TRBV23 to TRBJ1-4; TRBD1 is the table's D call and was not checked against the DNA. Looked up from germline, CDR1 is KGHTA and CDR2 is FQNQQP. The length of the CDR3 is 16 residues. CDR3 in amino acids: CSSSRSGGSSNERLFF. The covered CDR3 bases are TGCTCCAGCAGCCGCTCAGGGGGGTCTTCCAACGAAAGATTATTT.

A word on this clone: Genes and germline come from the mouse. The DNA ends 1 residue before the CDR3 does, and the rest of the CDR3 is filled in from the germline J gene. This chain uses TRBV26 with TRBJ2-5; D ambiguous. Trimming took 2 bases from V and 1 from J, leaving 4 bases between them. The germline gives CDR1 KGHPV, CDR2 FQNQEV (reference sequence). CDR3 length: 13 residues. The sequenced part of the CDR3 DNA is TGTGCCAGCAGTCTGCTGGACCAAGACACCCAGTAC. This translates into CASSLLDQDTQY. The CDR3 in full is CASSLLDQDTQYF. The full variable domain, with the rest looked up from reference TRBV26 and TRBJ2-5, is NSKVIQTPRYLVKGQGQKAKMRCIPEKGHPVVFWYQQNKNNEFKFLINFQNQEVLQQIDMTEKRFSAECPSNSPCSLEIQSSEAGDSALYLCASSLLDQDTQYFGPGTRLLVL.

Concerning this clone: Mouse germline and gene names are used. The CDR3: CASSLDREVFF. The part of the CDR3 DNA that was read is TGTGCCAGCAGCCTCGACAGGGAAGTCTTC. V is TRBV15 and J is TRBJ1-1; TRBD1 might be the D (6 bases). With the read ending 1 residue before the CDR3 end, the germline J gene is used to fill in that end. Germline values: CDR1 SGHND, CDR2 FRSKSL. The CDR3 sequence is 11 residues long. The germline V and J ends were trimmed by 6 bases and 8 bases, with 10 bases remaining between them. Full variable domain (missing parts from reference TRBV15 and TRBJ1-1): DAGVTQTPRHEVAEKGQTIILKCEPVSGHNDLFWYRQTKIQGLELLSYFRSKSLMEDGGAFKDRFKAEMLNSSFSTLKIQPTEPKDSAVYLCASSLDREVFFGKGTRLTVV.

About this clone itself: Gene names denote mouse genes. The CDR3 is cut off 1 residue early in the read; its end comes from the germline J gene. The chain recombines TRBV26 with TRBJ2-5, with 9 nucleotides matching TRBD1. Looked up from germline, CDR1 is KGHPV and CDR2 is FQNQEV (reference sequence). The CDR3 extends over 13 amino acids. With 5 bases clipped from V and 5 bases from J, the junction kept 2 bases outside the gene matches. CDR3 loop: CASSNRGRDTQYF. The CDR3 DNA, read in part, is TGTGCCAGCAGTAACAGGGGGCGAGACACCCAGTAC. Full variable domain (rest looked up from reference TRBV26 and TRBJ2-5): NSKVIQTPRYLVKGQGQKAKMRCIPEKGHPVVFWYQQNKNNEFKFLINFQNQEVLQQIDMTEKRFSAECPSNSPCSLEIQSSEAGDSALYLCASSNRGRDTQYFGPGTRLLVL.

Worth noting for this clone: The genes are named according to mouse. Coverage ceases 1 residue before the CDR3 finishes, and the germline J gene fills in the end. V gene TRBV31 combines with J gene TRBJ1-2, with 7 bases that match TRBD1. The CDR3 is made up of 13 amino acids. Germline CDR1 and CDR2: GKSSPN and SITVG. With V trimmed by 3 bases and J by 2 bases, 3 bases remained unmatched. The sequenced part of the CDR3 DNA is TGTGCCTGGAGCCGACAGGGTAACTCCGACTACACC. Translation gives CAWSRQGNSDYT. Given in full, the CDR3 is CAWSRQGNSDYTF.

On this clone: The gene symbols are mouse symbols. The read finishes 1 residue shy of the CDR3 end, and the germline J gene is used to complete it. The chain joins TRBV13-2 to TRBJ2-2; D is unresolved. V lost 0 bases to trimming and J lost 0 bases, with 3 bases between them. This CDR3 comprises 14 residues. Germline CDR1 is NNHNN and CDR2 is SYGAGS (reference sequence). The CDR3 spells CASGDDANTGQLYF. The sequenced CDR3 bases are TGTGCCAGCGGTGATGATGCAAACACCGGGCAGCTCTAC.

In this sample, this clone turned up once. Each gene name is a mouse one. CDR3 protein: CASSLRGRAETLYF. The DNA read from the CDR3 is TGTGCCAGCAGTCTGAGGGGGCGCGCAGAAACGCTGTAT. The gene calls are TRBV26 and TRBJ2-3, with D tentatively TRBD1 (7 bases). The read gets to within 1 residue of the CDR3 end, and the germline J gene fills in the rest. The V end lost 2 bases, the J end lost 3 bases, and 9 bases lay between the germline ends. The CDR3 runs 14 residues. Germline V lookup: CDR1 KGHPV, CDR2 FQNQEV (reference sequence).

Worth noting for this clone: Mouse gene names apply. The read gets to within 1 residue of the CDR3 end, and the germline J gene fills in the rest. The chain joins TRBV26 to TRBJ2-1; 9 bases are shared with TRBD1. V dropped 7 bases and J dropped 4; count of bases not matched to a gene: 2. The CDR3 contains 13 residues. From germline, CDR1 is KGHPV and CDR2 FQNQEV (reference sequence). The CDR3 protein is CASTGTGYAEQFF. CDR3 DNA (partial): TGTGCCAGCACGGGGACAGGGTATGCTGAGCAGTTC.

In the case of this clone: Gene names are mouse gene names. The sequenced part of the CDR3 DNA is TGTGCAAGCAGCTTAGTGGGGGACCAAAACACCTTGTAC. Translation gives CASSLVGDQNTLY. From start to end, the CDR3 is CASSLVGDQNTLYF. The rearrangement links TRBV16 to TRBJ2-4; maybe TRBD2 (6 bases). Read sequence stops 1 residue before the CDR3 end, and the germline J gene provides the missing end. This CDR3 has 14 amino acids. Trimming pared 1 base from V and 3 bases from J, leaving 8 bases between. Germline CDR1 and CDR2: SGHSA and FRNQAP. Drawing the rest from reference TRBV16 and TRBJ2-4, the complete variable domain is NAGVIQTPRHKVTGKGQEATLWCEPISGHSAVFWYRQTIVQGLEFLTYFRNQAPIDDSGMPKERFSAQMPNQSHSTLKIQSTQPQDSAVYLCASSLVGDQNTLYFGAGTRLSVL.

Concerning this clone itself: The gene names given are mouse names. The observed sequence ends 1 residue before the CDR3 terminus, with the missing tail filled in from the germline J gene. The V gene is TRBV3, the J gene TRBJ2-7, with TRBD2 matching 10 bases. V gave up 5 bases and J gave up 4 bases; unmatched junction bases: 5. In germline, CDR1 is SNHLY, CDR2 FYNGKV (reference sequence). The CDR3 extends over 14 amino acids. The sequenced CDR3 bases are TGTGCCAGCAGCCACCGGGACTGGGGTTATGAACAGTAC. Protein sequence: CASSHRDWGYEQY. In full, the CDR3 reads CASSHRDWGYEQYF.

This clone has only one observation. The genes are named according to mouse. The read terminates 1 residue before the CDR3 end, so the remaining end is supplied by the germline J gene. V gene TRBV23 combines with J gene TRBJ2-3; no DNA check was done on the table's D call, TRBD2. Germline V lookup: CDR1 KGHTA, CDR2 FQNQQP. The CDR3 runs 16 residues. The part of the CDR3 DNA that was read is TGCTCCAGCAGTCAATCCACTGGGGGGATTGCAGAAACGCTGTAT. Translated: CSSSQSTGGIAETLY. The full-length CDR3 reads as CSSSQSTGGIAETLYF. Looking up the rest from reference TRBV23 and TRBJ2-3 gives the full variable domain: DAAVTQKPRYLIKMKGQEAEMKCIPEKGHTAVFWYQQKQSKELKFLIYFQNQQPLDQIDMVKERFSAVCPSSSLCSLGIRTCEAEDSALYLCSSSQSTGGIAETLYFGSGTRLTVL.

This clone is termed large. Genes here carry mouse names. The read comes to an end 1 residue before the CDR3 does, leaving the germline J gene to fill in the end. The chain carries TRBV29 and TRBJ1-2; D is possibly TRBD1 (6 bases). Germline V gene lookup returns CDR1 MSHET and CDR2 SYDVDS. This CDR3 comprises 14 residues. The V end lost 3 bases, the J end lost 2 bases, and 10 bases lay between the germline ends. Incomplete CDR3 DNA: TGTGCTAGCAGTTTGTGGGGGCGGAACTCCGACTACACC. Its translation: CASSLWGRNSDYT. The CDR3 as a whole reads CASSLWGRNSDYTF. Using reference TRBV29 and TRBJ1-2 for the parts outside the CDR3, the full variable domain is DMKVTQMPRYLIKRMGENVLLECGQDMSHETMYWYRQDPGLGLQLIYISYDVDSNSEGDIPKGYRVSRKKREHFSLILDSAKTNQTSVYFCASSLWGRNSDYTFGSGTRLLVI.

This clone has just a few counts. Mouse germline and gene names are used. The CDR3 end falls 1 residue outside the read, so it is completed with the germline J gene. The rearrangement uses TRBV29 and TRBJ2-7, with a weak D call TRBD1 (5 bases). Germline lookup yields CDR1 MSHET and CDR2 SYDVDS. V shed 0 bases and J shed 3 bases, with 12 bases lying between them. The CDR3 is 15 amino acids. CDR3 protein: CASSLSPRQIYEQYF. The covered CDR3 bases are TGTGCTAGCAGTTTATCACCACGACAGATCTATGAACAGTAC.

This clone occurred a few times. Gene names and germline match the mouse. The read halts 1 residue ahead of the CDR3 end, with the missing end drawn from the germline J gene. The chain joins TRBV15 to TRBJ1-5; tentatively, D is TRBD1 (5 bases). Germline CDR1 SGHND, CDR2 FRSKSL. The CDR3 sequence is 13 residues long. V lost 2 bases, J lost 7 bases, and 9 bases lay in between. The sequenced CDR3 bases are TGTGCCAGCAGTTTACAGACAGATCAGGCTCCGCTT. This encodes CASSLQTDQAPL. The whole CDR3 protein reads CASSLQTDQAPLF.

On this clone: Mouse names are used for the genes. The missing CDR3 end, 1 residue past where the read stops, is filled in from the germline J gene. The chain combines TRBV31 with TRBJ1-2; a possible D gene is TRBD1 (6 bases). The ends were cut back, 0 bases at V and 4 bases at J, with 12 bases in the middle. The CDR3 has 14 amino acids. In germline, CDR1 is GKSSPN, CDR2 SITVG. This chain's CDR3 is CAWSLTAGASDYTF. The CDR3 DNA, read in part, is TGTGCCTGGAGTCTAACGGCAGGGGCCTCCGACTACACC.

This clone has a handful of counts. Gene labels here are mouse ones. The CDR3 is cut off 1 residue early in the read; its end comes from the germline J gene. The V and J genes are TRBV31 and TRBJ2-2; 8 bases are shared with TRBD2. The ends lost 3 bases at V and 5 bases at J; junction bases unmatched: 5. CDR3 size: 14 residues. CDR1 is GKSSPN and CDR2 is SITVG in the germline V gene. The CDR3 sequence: CAWRLGERTGQLYF. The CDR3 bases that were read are TGTGCCTGGAGACTGGGGGAGCGGACCGGGCAGCTCTAC. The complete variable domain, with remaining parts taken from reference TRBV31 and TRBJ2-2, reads AQTIHQWPVAEIKAVGSPLSLGCTIKGKSSPNLYWYWQATGGTLQQLFYSITVGQVESVVQLNLSASRPKDDQFILSTEKLLLSHSGFYLCAWRLGERTGQLYFGEGSKLTVL.

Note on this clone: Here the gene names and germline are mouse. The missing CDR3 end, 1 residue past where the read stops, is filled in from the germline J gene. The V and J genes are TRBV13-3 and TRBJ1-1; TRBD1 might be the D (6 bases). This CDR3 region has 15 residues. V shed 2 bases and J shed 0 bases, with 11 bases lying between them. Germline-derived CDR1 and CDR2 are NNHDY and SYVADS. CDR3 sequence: CASSERRGTNTEVFF. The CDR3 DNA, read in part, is TGTGCCAGCAGTGAACGTAGGGGGACAAACACAGAAGTCTTC.